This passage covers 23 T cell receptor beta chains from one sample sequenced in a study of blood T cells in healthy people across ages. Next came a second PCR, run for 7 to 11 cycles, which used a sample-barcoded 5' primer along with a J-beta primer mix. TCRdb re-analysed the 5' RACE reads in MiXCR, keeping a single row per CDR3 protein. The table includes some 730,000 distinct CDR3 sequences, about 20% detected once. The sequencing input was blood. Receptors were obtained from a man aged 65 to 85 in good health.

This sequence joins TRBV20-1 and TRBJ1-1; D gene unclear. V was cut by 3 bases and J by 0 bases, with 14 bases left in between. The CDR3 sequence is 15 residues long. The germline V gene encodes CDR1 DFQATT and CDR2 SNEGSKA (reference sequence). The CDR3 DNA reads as TGCAGTGCTAGTATGGCACAAACTATGAACACTGAAGCTTTCTTT. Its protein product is CSASMAQTMNTEAFF.

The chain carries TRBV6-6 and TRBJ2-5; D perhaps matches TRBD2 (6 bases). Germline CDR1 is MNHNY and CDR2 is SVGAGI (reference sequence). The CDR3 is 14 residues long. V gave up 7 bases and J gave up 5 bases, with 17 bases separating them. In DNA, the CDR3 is TGTGCCAGCACCGCATTGACTAGTTGGGAGACCCAGTACTTC. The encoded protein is CASTALTSWETQYF.

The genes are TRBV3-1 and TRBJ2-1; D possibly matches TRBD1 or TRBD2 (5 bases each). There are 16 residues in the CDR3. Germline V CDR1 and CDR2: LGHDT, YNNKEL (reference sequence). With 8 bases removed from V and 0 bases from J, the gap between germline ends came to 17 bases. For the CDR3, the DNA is TGTGCCAGCCGATCAGTCGGGACCAGCTCCTACAATGAGCAGTTCTTC. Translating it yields CASRSVGTSSYNEQFF.

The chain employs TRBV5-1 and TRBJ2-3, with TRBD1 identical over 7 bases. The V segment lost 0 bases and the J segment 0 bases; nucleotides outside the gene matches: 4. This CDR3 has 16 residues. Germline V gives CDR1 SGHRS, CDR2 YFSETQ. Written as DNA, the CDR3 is TGCGCCAGCAGCTTGGAAAACAGGGGAAGCACAGATACGCAGTATTTT. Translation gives CASSLENRGSTDTQYF.

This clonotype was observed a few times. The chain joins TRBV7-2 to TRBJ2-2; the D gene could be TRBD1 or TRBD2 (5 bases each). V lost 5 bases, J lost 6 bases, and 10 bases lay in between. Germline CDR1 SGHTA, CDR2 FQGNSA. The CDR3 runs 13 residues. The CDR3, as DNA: TGTGCCAGCAGCGTTGGGACCCCCGGGGAGCTGTTTTTT. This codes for CASSVGTPGELFF.

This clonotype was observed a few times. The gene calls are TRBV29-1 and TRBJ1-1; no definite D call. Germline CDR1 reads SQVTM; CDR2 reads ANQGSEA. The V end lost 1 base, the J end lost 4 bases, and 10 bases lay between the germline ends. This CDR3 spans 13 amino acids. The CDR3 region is CSVEGKRGTEAFF. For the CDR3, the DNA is TGCAGCGTTGAAGGGAAACGGGGCACTGAAGCTTTCTTT.

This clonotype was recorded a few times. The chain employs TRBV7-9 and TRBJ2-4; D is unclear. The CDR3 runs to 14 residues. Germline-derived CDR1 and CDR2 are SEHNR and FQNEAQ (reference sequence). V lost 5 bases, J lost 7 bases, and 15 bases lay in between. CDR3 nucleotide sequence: TGTGCCAGCAGCCCCCACATCAGTCGGAACATTCAGTACTTC. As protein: CASSPHISRNIQYF. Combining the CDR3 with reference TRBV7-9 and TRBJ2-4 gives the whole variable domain DTGVSQNPRHKITKRGQNVTFRCDPISEHNRLYWYRQTLGQGPEFLTYFQNEAQLEKSRLLSDRFSAERPKGSFSTLEIQRTEQGDSAMYLCASSPHISRNIQYFGAGTRLSVL.

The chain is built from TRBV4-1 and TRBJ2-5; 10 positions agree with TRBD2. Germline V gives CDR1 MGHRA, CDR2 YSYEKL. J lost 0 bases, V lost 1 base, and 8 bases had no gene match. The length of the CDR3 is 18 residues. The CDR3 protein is CASSQGLAGVRNQETQYF. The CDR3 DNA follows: TGCGCCAGCAGCCAAGGCCTAGCGGGAGTACGGAACCAAGAGACCCAGTACTTC.

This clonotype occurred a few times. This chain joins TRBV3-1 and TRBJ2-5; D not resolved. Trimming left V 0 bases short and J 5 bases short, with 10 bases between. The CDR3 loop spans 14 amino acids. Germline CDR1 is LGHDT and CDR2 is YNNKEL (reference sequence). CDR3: CASSQDRHSETQYF. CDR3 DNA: TGTGCCAGCAGCCAAGATAGGCACTCGGAGACCCAGTACTTC.

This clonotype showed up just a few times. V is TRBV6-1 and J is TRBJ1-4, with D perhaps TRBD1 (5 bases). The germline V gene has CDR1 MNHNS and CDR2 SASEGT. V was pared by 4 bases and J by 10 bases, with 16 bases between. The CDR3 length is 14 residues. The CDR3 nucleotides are TGTGCCAGCAGTGGCCAAGGGGTAACGGGAAAACTGTTTTTT. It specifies CASSGQGVTGKLFF.

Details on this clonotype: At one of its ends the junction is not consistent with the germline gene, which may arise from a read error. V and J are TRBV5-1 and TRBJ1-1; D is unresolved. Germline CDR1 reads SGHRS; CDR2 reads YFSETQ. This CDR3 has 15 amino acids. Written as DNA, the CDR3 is TGCGCCAACAGCTTTAATCCGGCGGCCAACACTGAAGCTTTCTTT. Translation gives CANSFNPAANTEAFF.

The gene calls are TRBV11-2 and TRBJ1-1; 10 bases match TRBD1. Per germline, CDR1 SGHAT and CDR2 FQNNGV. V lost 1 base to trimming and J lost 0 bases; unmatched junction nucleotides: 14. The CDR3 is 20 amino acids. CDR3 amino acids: CASSLVGTGAGLVVNTEAFF. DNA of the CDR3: TGTGCCAGCAGCTTAGTGGGGACAGGGGCAGGATTGGTGGTGAACACTGAAGCTTTCTTT.

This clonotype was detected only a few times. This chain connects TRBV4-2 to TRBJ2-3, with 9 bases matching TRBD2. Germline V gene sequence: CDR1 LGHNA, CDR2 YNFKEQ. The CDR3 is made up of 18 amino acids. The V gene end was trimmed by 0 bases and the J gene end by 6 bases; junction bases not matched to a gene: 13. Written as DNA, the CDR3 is TGTGCCAGCAGCCAAGATGTAATAGCGGGGGTCCGTGGGGATACGCAGTATTTT. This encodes CASSQDVIAGVRGDTQYF.

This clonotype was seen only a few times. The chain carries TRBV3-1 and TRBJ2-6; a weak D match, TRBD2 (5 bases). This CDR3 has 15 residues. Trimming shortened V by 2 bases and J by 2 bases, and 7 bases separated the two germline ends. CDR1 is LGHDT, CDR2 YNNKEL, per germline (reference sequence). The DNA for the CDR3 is TGTGCCAGCAGCCAACTAGCAACTGGGGCCAACGTCCTGACTTTC. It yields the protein CASSQLATGANVLTF.

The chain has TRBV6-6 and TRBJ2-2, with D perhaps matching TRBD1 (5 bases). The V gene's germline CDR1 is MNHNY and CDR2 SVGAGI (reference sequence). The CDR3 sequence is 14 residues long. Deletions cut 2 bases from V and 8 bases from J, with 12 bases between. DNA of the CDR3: TGTGCCAGCAGTTACGGGGCCCGCGGTGGGGAGCTGTTTTTT. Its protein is CASSYGARGGELFF.

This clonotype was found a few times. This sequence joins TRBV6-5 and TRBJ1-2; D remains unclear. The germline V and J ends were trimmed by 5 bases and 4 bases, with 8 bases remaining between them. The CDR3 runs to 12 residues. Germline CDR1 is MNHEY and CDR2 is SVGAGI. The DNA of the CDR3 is TGTGCCAGCAGTCGCAAAGGCTATGGCTACACCTTC. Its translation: CASSRKGYGYTF.

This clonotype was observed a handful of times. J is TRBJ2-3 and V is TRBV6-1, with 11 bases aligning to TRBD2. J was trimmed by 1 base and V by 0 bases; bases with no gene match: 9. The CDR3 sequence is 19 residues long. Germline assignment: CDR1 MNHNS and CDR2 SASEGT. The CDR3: CASSEALTSGGLRTDTQYF. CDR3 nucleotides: TGTGCCAGCAGTGAAGCGCTTACTAGCGGGGGCCTCCGCACAGATACGCAGTATTTT.

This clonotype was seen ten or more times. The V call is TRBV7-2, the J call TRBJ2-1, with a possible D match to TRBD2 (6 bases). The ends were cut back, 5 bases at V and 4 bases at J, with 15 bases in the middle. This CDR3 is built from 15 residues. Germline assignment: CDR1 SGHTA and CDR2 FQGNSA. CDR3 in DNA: TGTGCCAGCAGCGAAACCGGACTACTTTACAATGAGCAGTTCTTC. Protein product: CASSETGLLYNEQFF.

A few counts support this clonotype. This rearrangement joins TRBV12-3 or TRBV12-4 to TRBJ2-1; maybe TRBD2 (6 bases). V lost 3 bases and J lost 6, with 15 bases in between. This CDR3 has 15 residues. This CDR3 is CASSFHLGLPNEQFF. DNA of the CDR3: TGTGCCAGCAGTTTTCACCTGGGACTTCCCAATGAGCAGTTCTTC.

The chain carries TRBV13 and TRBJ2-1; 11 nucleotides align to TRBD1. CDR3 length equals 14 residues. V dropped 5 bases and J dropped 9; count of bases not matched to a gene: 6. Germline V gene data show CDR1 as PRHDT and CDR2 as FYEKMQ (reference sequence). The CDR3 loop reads CASSPRTGGFEQFF. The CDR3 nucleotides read TGTGCCAGCAGCCCACGGACAGGGGGCTTTGAGCAGTTCTTC.

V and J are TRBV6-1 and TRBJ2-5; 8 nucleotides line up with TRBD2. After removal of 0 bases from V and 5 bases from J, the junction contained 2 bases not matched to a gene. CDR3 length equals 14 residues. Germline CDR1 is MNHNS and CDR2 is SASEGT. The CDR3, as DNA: TGTGCCAGCAGTGAAGCGAGCGGGAGTGAGACCCAGTACTTC. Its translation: CASSEASGSETQYF.

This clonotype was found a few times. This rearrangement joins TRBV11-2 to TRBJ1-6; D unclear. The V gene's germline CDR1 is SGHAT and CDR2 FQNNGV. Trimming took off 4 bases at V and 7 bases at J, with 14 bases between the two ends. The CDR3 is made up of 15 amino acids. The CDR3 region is CASSSLRVVNSPLHF. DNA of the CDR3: TGTGCCAGCAGCTCCCTTCGGGTGGTGAATTCACCCCTCCACTTT.

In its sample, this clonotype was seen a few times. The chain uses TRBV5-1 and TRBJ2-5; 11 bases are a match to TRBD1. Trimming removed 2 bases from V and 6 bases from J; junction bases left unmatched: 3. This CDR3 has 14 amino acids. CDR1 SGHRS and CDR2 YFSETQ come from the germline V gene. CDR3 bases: TGCGCCAGCAGCTTTGGGACAGGGGGACAGACCCAGTACTTC. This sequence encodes CASSFGTGGQTQYF.